This record looks at one TCR beta chain sequence and its context. Its antigen remains unknown. This sample was taken from a study of post-analysis software for immune sequencing data. Regarding the study as a whole: Samples from a shared batch, those prepared together, strongly co-clustered by F measure. Relative to controls, patients had about five TRBV segments at higher frequency, with TRBV5-6, TRBV5-1 and TRBV20-1 among these.

The library was made from cDNA and included unique molecular identifiers. From the PCR reads, TCRdb called clonotypes with MiXCR, one entry per CDR3 protein. This sample has roughly 870,000 distinct CDR3 sequences; about 53% occur once, and the top ten carry 4% to 5.5%. In germline, CDR1 is SQVTM, CDR2 ANQGSEA. Trimming stripped 2 bases from V and 0 bases from J, with 8 bases between. The CDR3 has 15 residues. This sequence originates from a girl aged 5-17 years with multiple sclerosis. V gene TRBV29-1 combines with J gene TRBJ2-6, with D uncertain. The specimen was blood. In nucleotides, the CDR3 is TGCAGCGTTGAACTCGCATCCTCTGGGGCCAACGTCCTGACTTTC. Protein sequence: CSVELASSGANVLTF.